The text below deals with one T cell receptor beta chain. Its cognate antigen is unknown. The sample comes from a study of cytomegalovirus exposure and HLA in healthy donors. The study's findings and limits: Confirmation in vitro established that three CMV-associated chains were specific for CMV antigens. In a later analysis, a genetic analysis reported fewer productive-TCR N-insertions in an Asian-associated ancestry cluster than the cohort average. In a later analysis, across HLA loci, associated TCR counts were highest for DRB1, lowest for HLA-C. Immune exposure information available was restricted to CMV serostatus.

The CDR3 is 15 amino acids. V was clipped by 0 bases and J by 2 bases; unmatched bases: 3. Germline values: CDR1 SGHVS, CDR2 FQNEAQ. Use of 60 Vbeta and 13 Jbeta primers characterized the PCR. This table comes from immunoSEQ multiplex PCR, and its TCRdb copy is limited to in-frame clones, with some not included. The sample shows about 160,000 clones, 82% of them seen only once. The rearrangement joins TRBV7-8 to TRBJ2-7; 8 nucleotides match TRBD2. This TCR was recovered from a girl between 10 and 17 years old in good health and CMV-seropositive. Sequencing input: PBMCs. The CDR3 here is CASSLAAGGPYEQYF. The CDR3 region has the DNA TGTGCCAGCAGCTTAGCCGCGGGGGGTCCCTACGAGCAGTACTTC.